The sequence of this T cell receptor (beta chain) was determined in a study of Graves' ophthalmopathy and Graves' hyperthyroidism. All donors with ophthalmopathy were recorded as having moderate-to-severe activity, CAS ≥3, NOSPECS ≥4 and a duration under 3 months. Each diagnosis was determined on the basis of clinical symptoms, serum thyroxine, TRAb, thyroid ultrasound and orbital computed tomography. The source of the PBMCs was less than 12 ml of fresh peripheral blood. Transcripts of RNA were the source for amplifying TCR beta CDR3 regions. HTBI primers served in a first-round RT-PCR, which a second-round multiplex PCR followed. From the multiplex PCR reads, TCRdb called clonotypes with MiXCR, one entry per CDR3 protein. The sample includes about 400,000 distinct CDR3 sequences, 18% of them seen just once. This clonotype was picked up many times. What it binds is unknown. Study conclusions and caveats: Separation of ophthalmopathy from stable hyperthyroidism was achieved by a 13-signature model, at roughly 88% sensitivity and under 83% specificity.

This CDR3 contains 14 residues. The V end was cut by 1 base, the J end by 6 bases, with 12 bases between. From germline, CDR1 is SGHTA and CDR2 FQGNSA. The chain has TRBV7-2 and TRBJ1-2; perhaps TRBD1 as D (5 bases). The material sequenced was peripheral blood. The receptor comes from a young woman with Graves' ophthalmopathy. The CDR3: CASSLVWGGDGYTF. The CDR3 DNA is TGTGCCAGCAGCTTAGTTTGGGGGGGAGATGGCTACACCTTC.